Listed below are T cell receptor beta chains from one sample, sequenced in a study of control samples from healthy donors and cancer patients. Repertoires were generated with immunoSEQ multiplex PCR, while TCRdb's copy carries only in-frame clones and drops some. Of about 30,000 clones in the sample, 70% to 90% are singletons; the top ten hold approximately 6.3%. What was sequenced was PBMCs. Receptor source: a woman aged 60-70 years with head and neck cancer. The CDR3 runs from the conserved cysteine through the conserved F or W. The D gene is left open where the match is weak. Some rows mark clone size as missing; the rest say once, few, many or name a class of expanded clone.

DNA,CDR3,J,D,V,size
TGTGCCAGCAAGAGGGGCGCGTGGGTGAACACTGAAGCTTTCTTT,CASKRGAWVNTEAFF,TRBJ1-1,.,TRBV27,.
TGTGCCAGCACAGATTTGAACACTGAAGCTTTCTTT,CASTDLNTEAFF,TRBJ1-1,.,TRBV11-2,.
TGTGCCAGCCGGACGGGAGATTTCTATGGCTACACCTTC,CASRTGDFYGYTF,TRBJ1-2,.,TRBV2,.
TGTGCCAGCAGCTCAGAACCAGGGCGCAATCAGCCCCAGCATTTT,CASSSEPGRNQPQHF,TRBJ1-5,.,TRBV7-2,.
TGTGCCAGCAGCCCGGGACATATGGATGAGCAGTTCTTC,CASSPGHMDEQFF,TRBJ2-1,.,TRBV7-3,.
TGTGCTAGTGGGGGGCTGGCGGTGAACACCGGGGAGCTGTTTTTT,CASGGLAVNTGELFF,TRBJ2-2,.,TRBV12-5,.
TGTGCCAGCAGCCTCCGACAGGGAGGGGCCCATGAAAAACTGTTTTTT,CASSLRQGGAHEKLFF,TRBJ1-4,TRBD1,TRBV13,.
TGTGCCAGTAGTTCAGGACAGGGCTACCAAGAGACCCAGTACTTC,CASSSGQGYQETQYF,TRBJ2-5,TRBD1,TRBV19,few
TGCGCCAGCAGCCAACTCCTTCTCAGGGGGAACACTGAAGCTTTCTTT,CASSQLLLRGNTEAFF,TRBJ1-1,.,TRBV4-1,.
TGTGCCAGCTCACCACGAGACAACTATGGCTACACCTTC,CASSPRDNYGYTF,TRBJ1-2,.,TRBV18,.
TGTGCCAGCAGCCGAACCCCCTACGAGCAGTACTTC,CASSRTPYEQYF,TRBJ2-7,.,TRBV13,.
TGTGCCACCCAAAATCCCCTCGCCTTGACAGGGGGCGCAGATACGCAGTATTTT,CATQNPLALTGGADTQYF,TRBJ2-3,TRBD1,TRBV15,.
TGTGCCAGCAGCCAGGGACAGGGACCCACTGAAGCTTTCTTT,CASSQGQGPTEAFF,TRBJ1-1,TRBD1,TRBV7-8,.
TGTGCCAGCAGTTACAGGTGGTCGACAGCCTCGTTCTTC,CASSYRWSTASFF,TRBJ2-1,.,TRBV6-2/TRBV6-3,.
TGTGCCAGCAGCATTTTCGGACTAGCGGGAGGCCTCTTC,CASSIFGLAGGLF,TRBJ2-1,TRBD2,TRBV5-6,.
TGTGCCAGCAGCAGATCCGGCCTACCGGGCACTGAAGCTTTCTTT,CASSRSGLPGTEAFF,TRBJ1-1,.,TRBV9,.
TGTGCCAGCAGCCTAGGACAGGGAGCTGAAGCTTTCTTT,CASSLGQGAEAFF,TRBJ1-1,TRBD1,TRBV3-1/TRBV3-2,.
TGTGCCAGCTCATGGGAGTTCGATCAAGAGCAGTACTTC,CASSWEFDQEQYF,TRBJ2-7,.,TRBV18,.
TGTGCCAGCAGCCAAGAGGGGAGGTATTATGGCTACACCTTC,CASSQEGRYYGYTF,TRBJ1-2,.,TRBV3-1/TRBV3-2,few
TGTGCCAGCAGCAAAGTCACCGGGACAGGGGGCGAGGGGGGCTACACCTTC,CASSKVTGTGGEGGYTF,TRBJ1-2,.,TRBV21-1,.
TGTGCCATCAGCGGACAGGGGATGAGGGAGCAGTACTTC,CAISGQGMREQYF,TRBJ2-7,TRBD1,TRBV10-3,once
TGTGCCAGCAGCTTAGATTGGCAGGGCCCGACCCTCTTC,CASSLDWQGPTLF,TRBJ2-4,.,TRBV7-2,.
TGTGCCAGCCAATCCCCAGGCCCAGGGGGTCGAGAGACCCAGTACTTC,CASQSPGPGGRETQYF,TRBJ2-5,TRBD1,TRBV18,.
TGTGCCTGGAGTGTACGGGGTATCGAGCAGTACTTC,CAWSVRGIEQYF,TRBJ2-7,.,TRBV30,.
TGTGCCAGCAGCCCCGACGGGACACCGAACACTGAAGCTTTCTTT,CASSPDGTPNTEAFF,TRBJ1-1,.,TRBV6-5,.
TGTGCCAGCAGCTCAAATCCGGGACTAGCGTCAACAACCTACGAGCAGTACTTC,CASSSNPGLASTTYEQYF,TRBJ2-7,TRBD2,TRBV7-8,once
TGTGCCAGCAGCTCTCGGTCAGGAGGGGCCTCCCACTTT,CASSSRSGGASHF,TRBJ1-6,.,TRBV7-9,.
TGTGCCAGCAGCTCGGGGACAGGGGGCCCCTACGAGCAGTACTTC,CASSSGTGGPYEQYF,TRBJ2-7,TRBD1,TRBV5-4,.
TGTGCCAGCAGCTTGGGAGCGGGAGGCCGGAGCTCCTACGAGCAGTACTTC,CASSLGAGGRSSYEQYF,TRBJ2-7,TRBD2,TRBV7-2,.
TGTGCCAGCAGCTTAAGTGGTGAAGCTTTCTTT,CASSLSGEAFF,TRBJ1-1,.,TRBV7-9,.
TGTGCCAGCAGTGAACAGGCGCCTAACACTGAAGCTTTCTTT,CASSEQAPNTEAFF,TRBJ1-1,.,TRBV6-1,.
TGCGCCAGCAGCCAAGGCCCACAGGACTTCACCGGGGAGCTGTTTTTT,CASSQGPQDFTGELFF,TRBJ2-2,.,TRBV4-1,.
TGTGCCAGCAGTTACCCGGCCTTGGGCAGTAATTCACCCCTCCACTTT,CASSYPALGSNSPLHF,TRBJ1-6,.,TRBV6-5,.
TGTGCCAGTAGTATAGGCGGGACCGTCACCCGGGAGACCCAGTACTTC,CASSIGGTVTRETQYF,TRBJ2-5,.,TRBV19,medium-sized
TGTGCCAGCAATATTGACAGGGTTAATGGCTACACCTTC,CASNIDRVNGYTF,TRBJ1-2,TRBD1,TRBV6-5,.
TGTGCCAGCAGCCCGGGTGGGCGGCAACTTTCTGGAAACACCATATATTTT,CASSPGGRQLSGNTIYF,TRBJ1-3,.,TRBV27,.
TGTGCCAGCAGCTTAATGAGTTTCGGTTCACCCCTCCACTTT,CASSLMSFGSPLHF,TRBJ1-6,.,TRBV7-3,.
TGCGCCAGCACTGGGCAGATCACAGATACGCAGTATTTT,CASTGQITDTQYF,TRBJ2-3,.,TRBV5-1,.
TGTGCCACCAGCAGAGATGGTGGCGGCGCTAAGGGGGGAGGCTACACCTTC,CATSRDGGGAKGGGYTF,TRBJ1-2,.,TRBV15,.
TGTGCCAGCAGTTCGGGGGGAGACATCGAGACCCAGTACTTC,CASSSGGDIETQYF,TRBJ2-5,TRBD2,TRBV28,.
TGTGCCAGCAGCTTACTAAGGGGCTACTCTGGAAACACCATATATTTT,CASSLLRGYSGNTIYF,TRBJ1-3,.,TRBV7-2,.
TGTGCCAGCAGCGGGACGGGGGCTAATGAAAAACTGTTTTTT,CASSGTGANEKLFF,TRBJ1-4,.,TRBV11-3,.
TGTGCCACCAGCAGAGATCCAGGGGGGTCCTACGAGCAGTACTTC,CATSRDPGGSYEQYF,TRBJ2-7,.,TRBV15,.
TGTGCCAGCAGCTTGTATGCGGGAAGCAATCAGCCCCAGCATTTT,CASSLYAGSNQPQHF,TRBJ1-5,.,TRBV5-6,few
TGTGCCAGCAGCCCACGGCGGACAGATACGCAGTATTTT,CASSPRRTDTQYF,TRBJ2-3,.,TRBV6-2/TRBV6-3,.
TGTGCCAGTAGCCAGGGACTAGCGGGGTCCGAGACCCAGTACTTC,CASSQGLAGSETQYF,TRBJ2-5,TRBD2,TRBV19,.
TGTGCCAGCAGCGTAGAGGGACAGGGGTTATACAATGAGCAGTTCTTC,CASSVEGQGLYNEQFF,TRBJ2-1,TRBD1,TRBV9,.
TGCAGCGTTCAAGCTGGGGCCAACGTCCTGACTTTC,CSVQAGANVLTF,TRBJ2-6,.,TRBV29-1,.
TGTGCCAGCTCTCCCGGGACTAGCGGGTTTAATGAGCAGTTCTTC,CASSPGTSGFNEQFF,TRBJ2-1,TRBD2,TRBV18,once
TGTGCCAGTAGTGGAGGAGGGGCCGCAACTAATGAAAAACTGTTTTTT,CASSGGGAATNEKLFF,TRBJ1-4,.,TRBV19,.
TGTGCCAGCAGTGAAGGGGCAGGGGGCATTGAACAGCCCCAGCATTTT,CASSEGAGGIEQPQHF,TRBJ1-5,TRBD1,TRBV2,.
TGTGCCAGCTCACCTGGACAGGGGGCCACTGGCTACACCTTC,CASSPGQGATGYTF,TRBJ1-2,TRBD1,TRBV18,.
TGTGCCAGCAGCTTAGTTGTCAGGGGAAACATTCAGTACTTC,CASSLVVRGNIQYF,TRBJ2-4,.,TRBV7-2,.
TGTGCCAGCAGCTTGGATACAGGGGTTAGCTATGGCTACACCTTC,CASSLDTGVSYGYTF,TRBJ1-2,TRBD1,TRBV5-8,.
TGTGCCAGTAGTGGGACAGGGGGCATCAATAGCAATCAGCCCCAGCATTTT,CASSGTGGINSNQPQHF,TRBJ1-5,TRBD1,TRBV19,.
TGTGCCAGCAGCCGAGAGGGGCACACTAACACCGGGGAGCTGTTTTTT,CASSREGHTNTGELFF,TRBJ2-2,.,TRBV11-3,.